What follows are 9 T cell receptor beta chains derived from one specimen sequenced in a study of control samples from healthy donors and cancer patients (dated by TCRdb to the early 2020s). The library came from the immunoSEQ multiplex PCR assay. Drawn from immuneACCESS, this table holds only the in-frame rearrangements with V and J called that TCRdb kept. Clones are partly lost; checked studies trace under half to an unresolved V gene and leave the rest unexplained. The sample includes 120,000 to 150,000 clones, with more than 85% observed a single time. Clones ranked in the top ten supply roughly 3.1% of the sample. What was sequenced was blood. These TCRs come from a young man in good health.

This rearrangement joins TRBV3-1 (or the pseudogene TRBV3-2) to TRBJ1-2; 9 bases line up with TRBD1. The J segment lost 5 bases and the V segment lost 0 bases, leaving 7 bases of the junction unmatched. The CDR3 has 16 amino acids. Germline V gene sequence: CDR1 LGHDT, CDR2 YNNKEL (reference sequence). The CDR3 protein is CASSQERDRVVYGYTF. The CDR3 nucleotides read TGTGCCAGCAGCCAAGAACGGGACAGGGTGGTTTATGGCTACACCTTC.

The chain carries TRBV3-1 (or the pseudogene TRBV3-2) and TRBJ2-7; weak D call: TRBD2 (5 bases). Germline values: CDR1 LGHDT, CDR2 YNNKEL (reference sequence). Trimming shortened V by 0 bases and J by 3 bases, and 12 bases separated the two germline ends. The CDR3 is 15 residues long. This CDR3 reads CASSQDLRGYYEQYF. CDR3 nucleotides: TGTGCCAGCAGCCAAGATTTACGAGGGTACTACGAGCAGTACTTC.

J is TRBJ1-6 and V is TRBV4-2; TRBD1 matches 8 bases. Germline CDR1 LGHNA, CDR2 YNFKEQ. Trimming removed 7 bases from V and 9 bases from J; junction bases left unmatched: 14. The CDR3 totals 16 residues. The CDR3 DNA reads TGTGCCAGCACCCCCGACAGGGGAAAGGATCCTTCACCCCTCCACTTT. As protein: CASTPDRGKDPSPLHF.

The rearrangement links TRBV6-5 to TRBJ1-6; 11 bases fit TRBD1. The CDR3 totals 15 residues. V dropped 4 bases and J dropped 7; count of bases not matched to a gene: 3. CDR1 MNHEY and CDR2 SVGAGI come from the germline V gene. Written as DNA, the CDR3 is TGTGCCAGCAGTTCTGGACAGGGGGCCAATTCACCCCTCCACTTT. Translating it yields CASSSGQGANSPLHF.

The chain links TRBV6-2 or TRBV6-3 to TRBJ2-3, with D possibly matching TRBD2 (5 bases). This CDR3 is built from 11 residues. The germline CDR1 and CDR2 sequences are MNHEY and SVGEGT. V gave up 6 bases and J gave up 10 bases, with 11 bases separating them. The CDR3 loop is CASSLPGSQYF. In DNA form, the CDR3 reads TGTGCCAGCAGCCTACCGGGATCGCAGTATTTT.

V gene TRBV5-1 combines with J gene TRBJ1-2; weak D call: TRBD1 (6 bases). Trimming left V 0 bases short and J 0 bases short, with 9 bases between. Germline V gene data show CDR1 as SGHRS and CDR2 as YFSETQ. This CDR3 contains 15 residues. The chain's CDR3 is CASSLDTGPNYGYTF. In nucleotides, the CDR3 is TGCGCCAGCAGCTTGGATACAGGGCCTAACTATGGCTACACCTTC.

The V call is TRBV12-3 or TRBV12-4, the J call TRBJ2-3, with 7 bases lining up with TRBD2. The V and J ends lost 4 bases and 3 bases, in that order; junction bases with no gene match: 1. The CDR3 sequence is 13 residues long. The CDR3 DNA sequence: TGTGCCAGCAGTTCGGGGGGTACAGATACGCAGTATTTT. Amino acids: CASSSGGTDTQYF.

The chain combines TRBV9 with TRBJ2-3; 8 bases agree with TRBD2. CDR3 length: 17 amino acids. The V segment lost 4 bases and the J segment 1 base; nucleotides outside the gene matches: 11. The germline V gene has CDR1 SGDLS and CDR2 YYNGEE. CDR3: CASSPLSGGRRTDTQYF. CDR3 DNA sequence: TGTGCCAGCAGCCCCCTCAGCGGGGGCCGTCGCACAGATACGCAGTATTTT.

This chain links TRBV28 with TRBJ1-4; 7 nucleotides agree with TRBD1. The germline CDR1 and CDR2 sequences are MDHEN and SYDVKM. This CDR3 is built from 14 residues. V shed 4 bases and J 6 bases; nucleotides not matched to a gene: 5. The CDR3 protein is CASSWRGLDEKLFF. CDR3 DNA sequence: TGTGCCAGCAGTTGGAGGGGGCTCGATGAAAAACTGTTTTTT. The full variable domain, its missing parts supplied by reference TRBV28 and TRBJ1-4, is DVKVTQSSRYLVKRTGEKVFLECVQDMDHENMFWYRQDPGLGLRLIYFSYDVKMKEKGDIPEGYSVSREKKERFSLILESASTNQTSMYLCASSWRGLDEKLFFGSGTQLSVL.